This T cell receptor (beta chain) appears in the sequencing data of a study of identical twins. From germline, CDR1 is SGHTA and CDR2 FQGNSA. Trimming cost V 2 bases and J 0 bases; bases outside gene matches: 3. The CDR3 spans 17 residues. Via MiXCR, TCRdb re-called the 5' RACE reads, giving one row per CDR3 protein. The sample has just over 450,000 distinct CDR3 sequences; approximately 15% are singletons. All donors were healthy Caucasians. Separately, the same data were catalogued under a study of yellow fever vaccine responses in identical twins.

This sequence was found in a woman under 30 in good health. The sequenced sample consisted of CD4+ T cells sorted from blood. The chain employs TRBV7-2 and TRBJ2-1; TRBD2 matches 11 bases. DNA for the CDR3: TGTGCCAGCAGCTTACGCGGGACTAGCGGCTCCTACAATGAGCAGTTCTTC. Translated, it gives CASSLRGTSGSYNEQFF.